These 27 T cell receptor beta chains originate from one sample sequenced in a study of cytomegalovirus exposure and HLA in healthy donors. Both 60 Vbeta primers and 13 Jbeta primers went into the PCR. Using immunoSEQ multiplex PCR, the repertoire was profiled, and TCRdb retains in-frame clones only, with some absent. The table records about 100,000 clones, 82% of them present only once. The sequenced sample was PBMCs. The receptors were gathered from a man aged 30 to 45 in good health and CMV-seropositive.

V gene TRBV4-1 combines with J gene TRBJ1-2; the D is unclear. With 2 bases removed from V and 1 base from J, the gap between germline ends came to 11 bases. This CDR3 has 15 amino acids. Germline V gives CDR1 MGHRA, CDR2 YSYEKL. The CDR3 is CASSQQITVNYGYTF. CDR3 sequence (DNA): TGCGCCAGCAGCCAACAAATAACAGTTAACTATGGCTACACCTTC.

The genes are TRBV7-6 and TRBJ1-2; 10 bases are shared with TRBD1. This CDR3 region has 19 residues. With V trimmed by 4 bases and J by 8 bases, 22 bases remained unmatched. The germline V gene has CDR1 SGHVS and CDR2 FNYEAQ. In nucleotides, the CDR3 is TGTGCCAGCAGCTCGATAGCCGGGCCCGTCGGGACAGGGGCTCGGGGCTACACCTTC. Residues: CASSSIAGPVGTGARGYTF. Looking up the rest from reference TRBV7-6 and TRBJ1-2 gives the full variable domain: GAGVSQSPRYKVTKRGQDVALRCDPISGHVSLYWYRQALGQGPEFLTYFNYEAQQDKSGLPNDRFSAERPEGSISTLTIQRTEQRDSAMYRCASSSIAGPVGTGARGYTFGSGTRLTVV.

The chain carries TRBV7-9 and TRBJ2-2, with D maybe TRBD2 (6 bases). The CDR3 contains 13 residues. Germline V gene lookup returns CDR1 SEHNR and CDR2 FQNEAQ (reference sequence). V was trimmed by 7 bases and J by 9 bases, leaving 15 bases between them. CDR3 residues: CASMEEGGRELFF. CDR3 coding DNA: TGTGCCAGCATGGAGGAGGGAGGCCGGGAGCTGTTTTTT.

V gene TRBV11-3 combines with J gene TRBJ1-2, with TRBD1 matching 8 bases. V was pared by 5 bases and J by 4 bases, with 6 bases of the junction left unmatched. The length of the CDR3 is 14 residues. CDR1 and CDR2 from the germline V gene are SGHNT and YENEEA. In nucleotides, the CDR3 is TGTGCCAGCAGCCCAACCGGGACAGGCTATGGCTACACCTTC. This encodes CASSPTGTGYGYTF.

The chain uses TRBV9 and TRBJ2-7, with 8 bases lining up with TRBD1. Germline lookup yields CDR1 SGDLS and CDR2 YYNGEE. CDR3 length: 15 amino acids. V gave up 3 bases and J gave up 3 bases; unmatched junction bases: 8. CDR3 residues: CASSGRDRSIYEQYF. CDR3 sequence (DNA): TGTGCCAGCAGCGGCCGGGACAGGTCTATCTACGAGCAGTACTTC.

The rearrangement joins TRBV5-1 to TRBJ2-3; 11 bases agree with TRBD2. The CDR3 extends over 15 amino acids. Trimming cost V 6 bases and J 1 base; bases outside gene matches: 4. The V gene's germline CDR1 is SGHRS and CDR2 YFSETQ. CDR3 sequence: CASNVAGGRTDTQYF. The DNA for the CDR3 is TGCGCCAGCAACGTAGCGGGGGGGCGCACAGATACGCAGTATTTT.

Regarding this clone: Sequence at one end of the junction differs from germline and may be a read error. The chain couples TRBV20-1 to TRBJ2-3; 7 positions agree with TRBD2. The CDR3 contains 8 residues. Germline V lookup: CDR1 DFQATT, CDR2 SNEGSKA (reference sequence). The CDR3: CSAGGVAF. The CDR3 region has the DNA TGCAGTGCGGGGGGGGTGGCCTTT.

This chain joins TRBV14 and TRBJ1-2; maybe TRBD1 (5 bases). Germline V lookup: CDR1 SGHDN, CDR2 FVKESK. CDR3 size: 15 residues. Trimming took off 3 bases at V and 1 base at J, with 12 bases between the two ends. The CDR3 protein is CASSQSGRLNYGYTF. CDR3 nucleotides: TGTGCCAGCAGCCAGTCAGGGCGTCTTAACTATGGCTACACCTTC.

The CDR3 reads CASSGGGHNEQFF. The CDR3 nucleotides are TGCGCCAGCAGCGGCGGGGGCCACAATGAGCAGTTCTTC. This chain joins TRBV5-1 and TRBJ2-1; possibly TRBD2 for D (7 bases). The CDR3 spans 13 residues. Deletions cut 4 bases from V and 5 bases from J, with 10 bases between. Germline CDR1 reads SGHRS; CDR2 reads YFSETQ.

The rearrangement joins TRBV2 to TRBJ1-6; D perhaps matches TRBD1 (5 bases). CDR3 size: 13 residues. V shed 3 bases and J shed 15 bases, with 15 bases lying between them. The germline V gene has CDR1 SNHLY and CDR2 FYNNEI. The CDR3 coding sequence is TGTGCCAGCAGTGAGGTCCCAAGGGGAAGCCTCCACTTT. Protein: CASSEVPRGSLHF.

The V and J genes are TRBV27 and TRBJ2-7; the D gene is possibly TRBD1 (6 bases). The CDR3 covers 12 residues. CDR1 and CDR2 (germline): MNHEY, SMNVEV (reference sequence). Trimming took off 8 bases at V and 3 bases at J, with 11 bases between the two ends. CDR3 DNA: TGTGCCAGCGCAGGGGCACACTACGAGCAGTACTTC. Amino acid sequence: CASAGAHYEQYF.

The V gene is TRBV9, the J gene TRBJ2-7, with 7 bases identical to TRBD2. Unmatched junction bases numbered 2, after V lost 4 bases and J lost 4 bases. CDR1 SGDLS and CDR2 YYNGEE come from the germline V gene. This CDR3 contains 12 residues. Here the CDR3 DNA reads TGTGCCAGCAGCAAAGCGGGGTACGAGCAGTACTTC. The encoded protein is CASSKAGYEQYF.

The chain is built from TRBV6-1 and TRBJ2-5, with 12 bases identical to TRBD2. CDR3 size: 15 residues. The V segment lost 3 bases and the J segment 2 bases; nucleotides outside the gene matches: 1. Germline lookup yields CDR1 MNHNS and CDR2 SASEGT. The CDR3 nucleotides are TGTGCCAGCAGTGACCTAGCGGGGGGGCAAGAGACCCAGTACTTC. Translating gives CASSDLAGGQETQYF.

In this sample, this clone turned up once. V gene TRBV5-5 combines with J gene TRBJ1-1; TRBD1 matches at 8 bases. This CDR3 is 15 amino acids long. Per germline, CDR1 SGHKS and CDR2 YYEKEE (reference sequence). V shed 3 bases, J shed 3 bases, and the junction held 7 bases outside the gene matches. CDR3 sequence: CASSSRQGWDTEAFF. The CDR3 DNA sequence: TGTGCCAGCAGCTCTCGACAGGGGTGGGACACTGAAGCTTTCTTT.

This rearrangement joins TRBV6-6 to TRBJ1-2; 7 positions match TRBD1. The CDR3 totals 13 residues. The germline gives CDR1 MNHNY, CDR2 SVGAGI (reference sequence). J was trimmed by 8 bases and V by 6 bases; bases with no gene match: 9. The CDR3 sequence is CASSRTGQIGYTF. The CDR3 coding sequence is TGTGCCAGCAGCCGGACAGGTCAGATCGGCTACACCTTC.

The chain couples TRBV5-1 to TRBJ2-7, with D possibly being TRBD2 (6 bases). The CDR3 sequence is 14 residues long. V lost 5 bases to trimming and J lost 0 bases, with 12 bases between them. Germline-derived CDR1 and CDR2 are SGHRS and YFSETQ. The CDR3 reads CASRGGVSSYEQYF. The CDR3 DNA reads TGCGCCAGCAGGGGCGGGGTAAGCTCCTACGAGCAGTACTTC.

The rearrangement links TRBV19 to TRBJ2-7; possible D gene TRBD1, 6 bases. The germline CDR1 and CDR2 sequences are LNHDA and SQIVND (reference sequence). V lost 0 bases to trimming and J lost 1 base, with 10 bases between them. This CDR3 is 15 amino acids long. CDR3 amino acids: CASSIEQGASYEQYF. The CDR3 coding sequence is TGTGCCAGTAGTATAGAACAGGGCGCGTCCTACGAGCAGTACTTC.

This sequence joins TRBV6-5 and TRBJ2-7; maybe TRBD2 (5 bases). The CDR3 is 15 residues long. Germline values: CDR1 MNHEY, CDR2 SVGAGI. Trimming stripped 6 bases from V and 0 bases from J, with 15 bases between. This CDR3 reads CASSLSDLSSYEQYF. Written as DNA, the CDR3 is TGTGCCAGCAGCTTATCGGACTTGTCCTCCTACGAGCAGTACTTC.

The CDR3 sequence: CSYKRLDMNTEAFF. CDR3 in DNA: TGCAGCTACAAGCGATTGGACATGAACACTGAAGCTTTCTTT. V and J are TRBV29-1 and TRBJ1-1; weak D call: TRBD1 (5 bases). The CDR3 contains 14 residues. Trimming removed 8 bases from V and 0 bases from J, with 16 bases in between. Germline CDR1 SQVTM, CDR2 ANQGSEA.

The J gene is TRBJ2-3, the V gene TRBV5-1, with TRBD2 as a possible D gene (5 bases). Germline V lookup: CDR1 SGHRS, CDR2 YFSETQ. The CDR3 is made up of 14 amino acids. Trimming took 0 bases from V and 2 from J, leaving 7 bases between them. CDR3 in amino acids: CASSLAGTTDTQYF. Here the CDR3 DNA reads TGCGCCAGCAGCTTGGCGGGAACCACAGATACGCAGTATTTT.

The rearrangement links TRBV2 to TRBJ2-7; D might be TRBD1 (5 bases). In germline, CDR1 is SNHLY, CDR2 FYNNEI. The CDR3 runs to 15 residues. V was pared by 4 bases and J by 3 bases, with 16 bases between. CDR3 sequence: CASSVRVSASYEQYF. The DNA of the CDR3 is TGTGCCAGCAGTGTCAGGGTGTCAGCCAGCTACGAGCAGTACTTC. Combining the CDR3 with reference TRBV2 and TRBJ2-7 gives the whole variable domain EPEVTQTPSHQVTQMGQEVILRCVPISNHLYFYWYRQILGQKVEFLVSFYNNEISEKSEIFDDQFSVERPDGSNFTLKIRSTKLEDSAMYFCASSVRVSASYEQYFGPGTRLTVT.

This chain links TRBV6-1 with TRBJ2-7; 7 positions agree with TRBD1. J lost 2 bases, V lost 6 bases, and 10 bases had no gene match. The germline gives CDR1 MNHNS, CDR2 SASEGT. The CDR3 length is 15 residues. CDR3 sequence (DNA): TGTGCCAGCAGAGATTCGGGACAGATTGCCTACGAGCAGTACTTC. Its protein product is CASRDSGQIAYEQYF.

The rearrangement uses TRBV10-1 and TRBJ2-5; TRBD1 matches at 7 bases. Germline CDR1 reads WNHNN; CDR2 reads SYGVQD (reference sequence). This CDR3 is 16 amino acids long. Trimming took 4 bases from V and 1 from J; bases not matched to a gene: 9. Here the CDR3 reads CASSADRVAGQETQYF. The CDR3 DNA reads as TGCGCCAGCAGTGCAGACAGGGTGGCAGGCCAAGAGACCCAGTACTTC.

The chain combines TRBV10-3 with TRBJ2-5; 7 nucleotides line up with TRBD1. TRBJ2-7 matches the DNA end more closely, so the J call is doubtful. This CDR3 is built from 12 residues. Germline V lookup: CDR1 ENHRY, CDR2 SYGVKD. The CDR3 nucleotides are TGTGCCATATCGACAGGGTTAAACGAGCAGTACTTC. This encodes CAISTGLNEQYF.

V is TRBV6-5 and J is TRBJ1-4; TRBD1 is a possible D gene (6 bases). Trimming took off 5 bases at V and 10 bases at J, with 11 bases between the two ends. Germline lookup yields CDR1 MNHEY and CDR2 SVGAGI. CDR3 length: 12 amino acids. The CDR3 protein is CASSRTDGKLFF. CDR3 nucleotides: TGTGCCAGCAGTAGGACAGACGGAAAACTGTTTTTT.

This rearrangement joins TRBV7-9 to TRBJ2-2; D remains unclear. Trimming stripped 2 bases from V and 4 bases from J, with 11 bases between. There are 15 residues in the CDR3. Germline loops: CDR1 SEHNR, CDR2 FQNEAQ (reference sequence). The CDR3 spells CASSLRPGGTGELFF. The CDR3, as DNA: TGTGCCAGCAGCTTACGGCCCGGCGGCACCGGGGAGCTGTTTTTT.

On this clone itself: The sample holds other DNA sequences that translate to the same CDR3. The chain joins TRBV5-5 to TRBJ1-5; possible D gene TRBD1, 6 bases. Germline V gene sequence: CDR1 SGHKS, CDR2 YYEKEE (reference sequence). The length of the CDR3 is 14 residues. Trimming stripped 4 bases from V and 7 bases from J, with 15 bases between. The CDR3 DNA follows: TGTGCCAGCAGCCTCGAGGGGGTGAGACAGCCCCAGCATTTT. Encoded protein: CASSLEGVRQPQHF.